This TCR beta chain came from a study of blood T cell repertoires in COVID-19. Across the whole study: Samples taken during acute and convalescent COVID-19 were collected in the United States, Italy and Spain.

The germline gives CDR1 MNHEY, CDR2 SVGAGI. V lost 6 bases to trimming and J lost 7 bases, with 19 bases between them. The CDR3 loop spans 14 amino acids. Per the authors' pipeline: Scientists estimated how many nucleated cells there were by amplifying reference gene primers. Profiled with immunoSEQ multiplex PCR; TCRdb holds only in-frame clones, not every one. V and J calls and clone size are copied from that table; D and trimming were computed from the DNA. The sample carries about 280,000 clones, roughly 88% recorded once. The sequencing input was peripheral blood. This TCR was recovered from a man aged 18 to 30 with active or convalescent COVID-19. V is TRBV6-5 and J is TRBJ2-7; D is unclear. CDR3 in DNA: TGTGCCAGCAGCCAGAAAGACGCAATCAGGGAGCAGTACTTC. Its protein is CASSQKDAIREQYF.